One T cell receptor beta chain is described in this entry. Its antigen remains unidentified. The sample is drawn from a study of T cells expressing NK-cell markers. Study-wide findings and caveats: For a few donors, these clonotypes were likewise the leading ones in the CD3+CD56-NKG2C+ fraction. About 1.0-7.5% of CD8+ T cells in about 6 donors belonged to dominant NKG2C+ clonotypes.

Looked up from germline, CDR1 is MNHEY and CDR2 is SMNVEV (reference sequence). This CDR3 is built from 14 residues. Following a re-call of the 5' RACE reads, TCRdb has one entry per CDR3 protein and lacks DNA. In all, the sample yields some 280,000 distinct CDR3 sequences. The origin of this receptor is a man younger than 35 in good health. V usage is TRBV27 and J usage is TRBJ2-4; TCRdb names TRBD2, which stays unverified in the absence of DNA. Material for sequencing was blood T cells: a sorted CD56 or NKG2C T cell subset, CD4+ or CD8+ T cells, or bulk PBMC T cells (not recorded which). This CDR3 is CAMDRREAKNIQYF.